Each of the 13 T cell receptor beta chains below was sequenced from the same sample in a study of metastatic and nonmetastatic thyroid tumors. No patient had received any treatment before thyroid surgery. TCRdb re-clonotyped the PCR reads through MiXCR. The sample lists roughly 30,000 clones, 3.7% occurring once. The sequencing sample was made of blood. These TCRs come from a male donor with papillary thyroid cancer or a benign thyroid nodule (not recorded which). Some clones in this sample may be carry-over from other donors' samples.

For this clone: A read error may produce the germline difference seen at one junction end. The same CDR3 arises from other DNA sequences in this sample as well. The chain has TRBV20-1 and TRBJ2-6; 14 positions agree with TRBD2. The CDR3 contains 18 residues. Germline V gene lookup returns CDR1 DFQATT and CDR2 SNEGSKA (reference sequence). The CDR3 nucleotides are TGCAGTGCTAGGGACGGACTAGCGGGGGGATCTGGTGCCAACGTCCTGACTTTC. Protein sequence: CSARDGLAGGSGANVLTF.

This clone was counted at least ten times. The chain uses TRBV20-1 and TRBJ2-3; 8 bases are shared with TRBD2. CDR3 size: 14 residues. J was trimmed by 0 bases and V by 5 bases; bases with no gene match: 4. Per germline, CDR1 DFQATT and CDR2 SNEGSKA (reference sequence). The CDR3 spells CSALLADSTDTQYF. The DNA for the CDR3 is TGCAGTGCTTTACTAGCGGATAGCACAGATACGCAGTATTTT.

This clone came up a few times. The chain couples TRBV5-1 to TRBJ2-7; the match to TRBD1 covers 9 bases. The CDR3 runs 16 residues. CDR1 is SGHRS and CDR2 is YFSETQ in the germline V gene. Germline trimming cut 1 base from V and 3 bases from J; bases unmatched to any gene: 8. CDR3 DNA: TGCGCCAGCAGCTTGACGGGACAGGGAATTAGCTACGAGCAGTACTTC. Translating it yields CASSLTGQGISYEQYF.

This clone has at least ten counts. One base away lies a much larger clone, so this may be a sequencing read error. This rearrangement joins TRBV28 to TRBJ2-7; maybe TRBD1 (5 bases). This CDR3 is built from 14 residues. CDR1 and CDR2 from the germline V gene are MDHEN and SYDVKM. Here the CDR3 DNA reads TGTACCAGCAGGGTGCGGACGGAAACCTACGAGCAGTACTTC. Translating gives CTSRVRTETYEQYF.

The chain has TRBV6-1 and TRBJ2-2; D might be TRBD2 (5 bases). Germline V lookup: CDR1 MNHNS, CDR2 SASEGT. V was clipped by 6 bases and J by 6 bases, with 11 bases between them. There are 13 residues in the CDR3. In DNA form, the CDR3 reads TGTGCCAGCAGGGCGGGTGAGGCCGGGGAGCTGTTTTTT. Residues: CASRAGEAGELFF.

This clone showed up just a few times. The V and J genes are TRBV10-1 and TRBJ2-3; 7 nucleotides line up with TRBD1. V lost 4 bases and J lost 2; bases outside the gene matches: 9. CDR1 is WNHNN, CDR2 SYGVQD, per germline (reference sequence). CDR3 length: 16 amino acids. The CDR3 nucleotides read TGCGCCAGCAGTGGGGGACCGGGACAGAACACAGATACGCAGTATTTT. Amino acid sequence: CASSGGPGQNTDTQYF.

This clone was detected only a few times. An end of the junction differs from the germline gene, which may be a read error. The chain employs TRBV12-3 or TRBV12-4 and TRBJ2-3; possible D gene TRBD2, 6 bases. The CDR3 spans 18 residues. The CDR3 protein is CAGSGGIGAVGAGDTQYF. The CDR3 DNA reads TGTGCCGGCAGTGGGGGGATTGGGGCGGTCGGGGCGGGAGATACGCAGTATTTT.

The V call is TRBV4-1, the J call TRBJ2-5, with a possible D match to TRBD2 (6 bases). Germline lookup yields CDR1 MGHRA and CDR2 YSYEKL. The V end was cut by 4 bases, the J end by 9 bases, with 18 bases between. CDR3 length: 14 amino acids. CDR3 nucleotides: TGCGCCAGCAGCCCTTCCGGGCCCCCGGGGGCCCAGTACTTC. It translates to CASSPSGPPGAQYF.

This clone is categorized as medium-sized (0.01 to 0.1%). The chain uses TRBV5-1 and TRBJ2-2; 8 positions agree with TRBD2. The CDR3 has 14 amino acids. With 0 bases clipped from V and 13 bases from J, the junction kept 8 bases outside the gene matches. Per germline, CDR1 SGHRS and CDR2 YFSETQ. CDR3 DNA sequence: TGCGCCAGCAGCTTGGGGGCAGCGGGGGCCCGGCTGTTTTTT. Translating it yields CASSLGAAGARLFF.

This clone was recorded at least ten times. This chain uses TRBV2 with TRBJ1-6; D is possibly TRBD1 (5 bases). CDR3 size: 15 residues. The V gene's germline CDR1 is SNHLY and CDR2 FYNNEI. V dropped 1 base and J dropped 5 bases, with 9 bases sitting between them. CDR3 nucleotide sequence: TGTGCCAGCAGTGAAGGCTGGGGGGATAATTCACCCCTCCACTTT. Its protein product is CASSEGWGDNSPLHF.

The chain joins TRBV5-1 to TRBJ2-1, with 12 bases identical to TRBD2. This CDR3 has 17 amino acids. Germline CDR1 is SGHRS and CDR2 is YFSETQ. After removal of 8 bases from V and 2 bases from J, the junction contained 11 bases not matched to a gene. CDR3: CASHRGLAGSPYNEQFF. DNA for the CDR3: TGCGCCAGTCACCGCGGACTAGCGGGAAGTCCCTACAATGAGCAGTTCTTC. Full variable domain (missing parts from reference TRBV5-1 and TRBJ2-1): KAGVTQTPRYLIKTRGQQVTLSCSPISGHRSVSWYQQTPGQGLQFLFEYFSETQRNKGNFPGRFSGRQFSNSRSEMNVSTLELGDSALYLCASHRGLAGSPYNEQFFGPGTRLTVL.

This clone was observed many times. The chain employs TRBV6-1 and TRBJ2-4; D gene uncertain. Trimming pared 5 bases from V and 0 bases from J, leaving 11 bases between. This CDR3 has 15 residues. Germline CDR1 reads MNHNS; CDR2 reads SASEGT. The CDR3 region has the DNA TGTGCCAGCAGTTCCTCAGGCGTAGCCAAAAACATTCAGTACTTC. Its translation: CASSSSGVAKNIQYF.

As for this clone: No conserved phenylalanine or tryptophan is present at the end of the CDR3, so a read error is the likely explanation. It is unclear where the CDR3 begins or ends on the DNA, so no DNA is shown, and the CDR3 is as TCRdb lists it. CDR3 amino acids: CASIGGGEKLFI. The J gene is TRBJ1-4, the V gene TRBV28. The CDR3 extends over 12 residues, inclusive of both ends. Germline V gene data show CDR1 as MDHEN and CDR2 as SYDVKM.